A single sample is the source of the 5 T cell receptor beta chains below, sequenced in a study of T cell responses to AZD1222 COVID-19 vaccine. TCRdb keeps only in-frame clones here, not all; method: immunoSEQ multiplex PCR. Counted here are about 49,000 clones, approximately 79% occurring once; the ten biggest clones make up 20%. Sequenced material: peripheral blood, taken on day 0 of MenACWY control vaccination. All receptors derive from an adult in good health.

The CDR3 region has the DNA TGTGCCAGCTCTAACTATGGCTACACCTTC. Protein product: CASSNYGYTF. The chain carries TRBV28 and TRBJ1-2; D gene unclear. V was trimmed by 8 bases and J by 0 bases, leaving 1 base between them. The CDR3 spans 10 residues. CDR1 MDHEN and CDR2 SYDVKM come from the germline V gene.

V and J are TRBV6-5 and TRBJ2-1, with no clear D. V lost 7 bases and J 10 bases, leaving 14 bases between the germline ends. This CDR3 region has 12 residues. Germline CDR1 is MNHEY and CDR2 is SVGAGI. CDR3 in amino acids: CASKGNEGEQFF. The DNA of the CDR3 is TGTGCCAGCAAAGGAAACGAAGGCGAGCAGTTCTTC.

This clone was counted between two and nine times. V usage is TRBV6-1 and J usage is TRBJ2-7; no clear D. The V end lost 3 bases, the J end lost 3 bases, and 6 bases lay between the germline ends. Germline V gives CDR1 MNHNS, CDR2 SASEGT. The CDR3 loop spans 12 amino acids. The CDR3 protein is CASSDRVYEQYV. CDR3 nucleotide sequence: TGTGCCAGCAGTGATCGAGTCTACGAGCAGTACGTC.

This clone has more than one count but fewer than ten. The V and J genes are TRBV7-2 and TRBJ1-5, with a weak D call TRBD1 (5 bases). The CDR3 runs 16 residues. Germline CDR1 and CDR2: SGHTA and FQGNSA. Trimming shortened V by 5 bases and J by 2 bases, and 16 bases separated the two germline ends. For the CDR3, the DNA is TGTGCCAGCAGCCGTCGTGGAGGGGAGGGCAATCAGCCCCAGCATTTT. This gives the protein CASSRRGGEGNQPQHF.

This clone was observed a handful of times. The chain's CDR3 is CASSVLDSARGAGNTIYF. The CDR3 coding sequence is TGTGCCAGCAGCGTATTAGATTCCGCCAGGGGCGCTGGAAACACCATATATTTT. The gene calls are TRBV9 and TRBJ1-3, with a possible D match to TRBD1 (6 bases). Trimming left V 1 base short and J 2 bases short, with 19 bases between. The CDR3 consists of 18 residues. Germline V gene lookup returns CDR1 SGDLS and CDR2 YYNGEE.